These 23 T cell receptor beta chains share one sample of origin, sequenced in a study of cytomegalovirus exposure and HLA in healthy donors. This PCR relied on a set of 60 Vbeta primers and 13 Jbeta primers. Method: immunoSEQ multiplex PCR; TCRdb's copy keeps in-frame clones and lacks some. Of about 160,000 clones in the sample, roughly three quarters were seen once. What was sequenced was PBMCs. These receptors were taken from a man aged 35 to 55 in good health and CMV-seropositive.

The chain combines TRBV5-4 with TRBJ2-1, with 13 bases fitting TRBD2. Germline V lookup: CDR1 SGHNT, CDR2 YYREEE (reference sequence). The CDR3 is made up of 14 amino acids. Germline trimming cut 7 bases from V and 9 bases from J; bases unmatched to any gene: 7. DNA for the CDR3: TGTGCCAGCCAACTAGCGGGGGGGCACGGTGAGCAGTTCTTC. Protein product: CASQLAGGHGEQFF.

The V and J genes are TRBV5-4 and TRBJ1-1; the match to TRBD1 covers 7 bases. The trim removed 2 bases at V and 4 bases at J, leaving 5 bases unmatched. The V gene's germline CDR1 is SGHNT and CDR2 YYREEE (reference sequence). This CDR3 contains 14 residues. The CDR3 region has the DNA TGTGCCAGCAGCTTCCAGGGGGTGGGCACTGAAGCTTTCTTT. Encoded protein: CASSFQGVGTEAFF.

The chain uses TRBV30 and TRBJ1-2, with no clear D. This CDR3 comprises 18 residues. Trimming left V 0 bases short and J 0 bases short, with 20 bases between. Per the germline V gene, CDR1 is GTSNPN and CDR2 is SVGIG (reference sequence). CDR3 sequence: CAWSVLGPFSLANYGYTF. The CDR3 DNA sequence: TGTGCCTGGAGTGTCCTCGGCCCCTTCTCTCTAGCTAACTATGGCTACACCTTC.

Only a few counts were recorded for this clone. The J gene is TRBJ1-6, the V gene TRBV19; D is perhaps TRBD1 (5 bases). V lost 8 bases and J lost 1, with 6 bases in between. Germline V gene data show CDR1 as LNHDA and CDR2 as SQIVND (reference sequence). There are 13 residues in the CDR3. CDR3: CASGGSYNSPLHF. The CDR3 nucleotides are TGTGCCAGTGGGGGGTCCTATAATTCACCCCTCCACTTT.

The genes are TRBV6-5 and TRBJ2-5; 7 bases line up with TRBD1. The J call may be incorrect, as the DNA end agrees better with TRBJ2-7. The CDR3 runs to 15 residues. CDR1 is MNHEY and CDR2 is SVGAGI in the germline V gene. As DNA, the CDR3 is TGTGCCAGCAGTTCCCCTGGCAGGGGGTCCTACGAGCAGTACTTC. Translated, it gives CASSSPGRGSYEQYF.

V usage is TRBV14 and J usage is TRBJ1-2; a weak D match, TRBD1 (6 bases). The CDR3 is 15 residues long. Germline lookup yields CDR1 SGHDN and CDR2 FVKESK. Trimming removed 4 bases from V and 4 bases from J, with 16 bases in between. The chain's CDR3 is CASSRTNRVIYGYTF. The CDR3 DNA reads TGTGCCAGCAGCCGCACGAACAGGGTCATCTATGGCTACACCTTC.

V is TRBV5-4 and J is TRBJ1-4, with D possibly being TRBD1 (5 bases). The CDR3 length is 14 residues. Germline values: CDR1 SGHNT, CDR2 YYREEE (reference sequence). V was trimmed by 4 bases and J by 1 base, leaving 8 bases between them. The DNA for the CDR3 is TGTGCCAGCAGCGCCGGGGGAACTAATGAAAAACTGTTTTTT. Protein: CASSAGGTNEKLFF.

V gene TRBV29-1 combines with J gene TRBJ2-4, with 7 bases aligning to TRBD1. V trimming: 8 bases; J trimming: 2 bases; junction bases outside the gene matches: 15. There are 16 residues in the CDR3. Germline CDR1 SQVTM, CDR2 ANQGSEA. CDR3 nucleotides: TGCAGCTCCGGGACAGTGGATGTATTGACCAAAAACATTCAGTACTTC. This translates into CSSGTVDVLTKNIQYF.

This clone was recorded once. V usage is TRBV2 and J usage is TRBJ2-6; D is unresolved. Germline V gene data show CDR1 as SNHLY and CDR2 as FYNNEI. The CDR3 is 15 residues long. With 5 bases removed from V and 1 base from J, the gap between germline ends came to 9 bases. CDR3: CASSPIWSGANVLTF. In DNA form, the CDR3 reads TGTGCCAGCAGTCCTATATGGTCTGGGGCCAACGTCCTGACTTTC.

CDR3 sequence: CASSLGFTENEKLFF. DNA for the CDR3: TGTGCCAGCAGCTTGGGGTTCACCGAGAATGAAAAACTGTTTTTT. V usage is TRBV5-6 and J usage is TRBJ1-4, with no clear D. The CDR3 is 15 residues long. Germline values: CDR1 SGHDT, CDR2 YYEEEE. V lost 0 bases and J lost 5, with 11 bases in between.

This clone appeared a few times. As DNA, the CDR3 is TGCGCCAGCAGCCAAGAACGTACCGGGGTTGTCACTGAAGCTTTCTTT. The encoded protein is CASSQERTGVVTEAFF. The chain joins TRBV4-3 to TRBJ1-1; D call uncertain. CDR1 is LGHNA, CDR2 YSLEER, per germline. The CDR3 totals 16 residues. V gave up 0 bases and J gave up 4 bases, with 15 bases separating them.

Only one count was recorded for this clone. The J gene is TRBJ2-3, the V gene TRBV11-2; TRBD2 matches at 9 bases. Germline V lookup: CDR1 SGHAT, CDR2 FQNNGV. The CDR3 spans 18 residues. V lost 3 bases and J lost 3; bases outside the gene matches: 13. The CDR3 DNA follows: TGTGCCAGCAGCTTCGCCGGGAGGGGGACTAGCTGGACAGATACGCAGTATTTT. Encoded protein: CASSFAGRGTSWTDTQYF.

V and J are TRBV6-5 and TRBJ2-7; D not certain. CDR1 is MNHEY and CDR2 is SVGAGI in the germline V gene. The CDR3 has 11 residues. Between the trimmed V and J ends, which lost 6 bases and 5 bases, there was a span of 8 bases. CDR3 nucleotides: TGTGCCAGCAGACTGAGAGACGAGCAGTACTTC. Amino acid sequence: CASRLRDEQYF.

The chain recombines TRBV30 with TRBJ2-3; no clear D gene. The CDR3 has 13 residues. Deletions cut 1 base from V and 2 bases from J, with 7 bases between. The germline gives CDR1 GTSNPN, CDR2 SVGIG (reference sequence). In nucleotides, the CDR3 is TGTGCCTGGAGTGACGGTTACACAGATACGCAGTATTTT. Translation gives CAWSDGYTDTQYF.

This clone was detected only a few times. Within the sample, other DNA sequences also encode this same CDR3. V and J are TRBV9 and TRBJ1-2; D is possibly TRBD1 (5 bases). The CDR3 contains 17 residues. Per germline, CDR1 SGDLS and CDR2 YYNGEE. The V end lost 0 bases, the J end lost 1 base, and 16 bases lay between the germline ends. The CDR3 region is CASSVGEGTDINYGYTF. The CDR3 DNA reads TGTGCCAGCAGCGTAGGGGAGGGGACGGATATTAACTATGGCTACACCTTC.

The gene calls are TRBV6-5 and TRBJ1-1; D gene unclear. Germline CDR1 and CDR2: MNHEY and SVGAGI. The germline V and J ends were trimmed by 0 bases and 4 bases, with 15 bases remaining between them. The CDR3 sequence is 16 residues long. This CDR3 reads CASSYSGSLMGTEAFF. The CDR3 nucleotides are TGTGCCAGCAGTTACTCCGGGTCCTTGATGGGCACTGAAGCTTTCTTT.

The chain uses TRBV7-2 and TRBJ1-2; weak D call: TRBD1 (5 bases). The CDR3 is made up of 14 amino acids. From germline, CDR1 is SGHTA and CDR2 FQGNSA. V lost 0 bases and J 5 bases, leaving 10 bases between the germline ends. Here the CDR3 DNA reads TGTGCCAGCAGCTTAGCACAGAAGGGGTATGGCTACACCTTC. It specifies CASSLAQKGYGYTF.

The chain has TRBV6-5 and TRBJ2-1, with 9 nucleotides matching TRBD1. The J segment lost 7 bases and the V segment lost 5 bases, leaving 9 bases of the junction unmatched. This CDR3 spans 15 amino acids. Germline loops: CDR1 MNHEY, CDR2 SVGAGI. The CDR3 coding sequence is TGTGCCAGCAGTAGGAAACCGGGACAGGGAAATGAGCAGTTCTTC. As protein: CASSRKPGQGNEQFF.

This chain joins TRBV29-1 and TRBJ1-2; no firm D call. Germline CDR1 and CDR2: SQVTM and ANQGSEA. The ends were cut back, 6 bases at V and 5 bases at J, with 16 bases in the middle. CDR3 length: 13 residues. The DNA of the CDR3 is TGCAGCGTCTGGACTGGGCCTGGGTATGGCTACACCTTC. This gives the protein CSVWTGPGYGYTF.

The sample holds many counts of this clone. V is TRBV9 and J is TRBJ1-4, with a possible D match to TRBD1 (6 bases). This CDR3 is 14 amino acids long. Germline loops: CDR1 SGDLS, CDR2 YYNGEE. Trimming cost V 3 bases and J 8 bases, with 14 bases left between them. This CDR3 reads CASSAPGDNEKLFF. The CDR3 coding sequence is TGTGCCAGCAGCGCCCCCGGGGACAACGAAAAACTGTTTTTT.

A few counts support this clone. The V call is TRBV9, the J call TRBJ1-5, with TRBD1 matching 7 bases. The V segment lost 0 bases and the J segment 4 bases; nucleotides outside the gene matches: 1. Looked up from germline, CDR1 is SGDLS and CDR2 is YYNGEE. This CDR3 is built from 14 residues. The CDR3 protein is CASSVGDRNQPQHF. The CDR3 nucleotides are TGTGCCAGCAGCGTAGGGGACAGAAATCAGCCCCAGCATTTT.

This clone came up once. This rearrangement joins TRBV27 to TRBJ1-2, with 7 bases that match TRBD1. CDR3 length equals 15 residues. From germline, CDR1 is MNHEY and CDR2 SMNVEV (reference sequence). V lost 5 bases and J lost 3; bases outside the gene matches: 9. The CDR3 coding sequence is TGTGCCAGCAGTGAAACCCGGACAGGCTACTATGGCTACACCTTC. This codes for CASSETRTGYYGYTF.

The CDR3 here is CASSQDQAGGYGYTF. CDR3 in DNA: TGCGCCAGCAGCCAAGATCAGGCAGGGGGCTATGGCTACACCTTC. The genes are TRBV4-3 and TRBJ1-2; TRBD1 agrees at 7 bases. Unmatched junction bases numbered 5, after V lost 0 bases and J lost 4 bases. Germline V CDR1 and CDR2: LGHNA, YSLEER. This CDR3 comprises 15 residues.